The 15 T cell receptor beta chains given below trace back to one sample, sequenced in a study of radiation and T cells in renal cell carcinoma (dated by TCRdb to the early 2020s). Interpreted using the paper, the time point label stands for: tumor resected at nephrectomy. The treatment or condition label for this specimen denotes: 15 Gy SBRT to primary tumor, nephrectomy 4 weeks later. Receptor libraries were prepared by the immunoSEQ multiplex PCR assay. Here the immuneACCESS table is served through TCRdb, limited to in-frame sequences with V and J called. Missing clones are a known gap in these copies; in checked studies unresolved V genes cover under half, and the rest lacks a known reason. This sample comprises 10,000 to 15,000 clones, 30% to 40% of them detected only once. The leading ten clones occupy 15% of the sample. Sequencing used tumor tissue, obtained from a patient whose treatment included radiotherapy and nephrectomy. These receptors were obtained from a man aged 60 to 75 with renal cell carcinoma.

This clone is a singleton in its sample. V usage is TRBV30 and J usage is TRBJ1-1; D uncertain. Germline V gives CDR1 GTSNPN, CDR2 SVGIG (reference sequence). The CDR3 covers 14 residues. Trimming took 1 base from V and 1 from J, leaving 10 bases between them. For the CDR3, the DNA is TGTGCCTGGAGTGCGTTCGACTGGAACACTGAAGCTTTCTTT. Its protein is CAWSAFDWNTEAFF. Using reference TRBV30 and TRBJ1-1 for the parts outside the CDR3, the full variable domain is SQTIHQWPATLVQPVGSPLSLECTVEGTSNPNLYWYRQAAGRGLQLLFYSVGIGQISSEVPQNLSASRPQDRQFILSSKKLLLSDSGFYLCAWSAFDWNTEAFFGQGTRLTVV.

This clone was seen a few times. The chain uses TRBV5-1 and TRBJ2-3; weak D call: TRBD2 (5 bases). This CDR3 contains 14 residues. The germline V gene encodes CDR1 SGHRS and CDR2 YFSETQ. V lost 0 bases and J lost 2, with 7 bases in between. The CDR3 protein is CASSLGDYTDTQYF. Here the CDR3 DNA reads TGCGCCAGCAGCTTGGGCGACTACACAGATACGCAGTATTTT.

The chain employs TRBV27 and TRBJ1-2; D is undetermined. Trimming left V 5 bases short and J 4 bases short, with 11 bases between. In germline, CDR1 is MNHEY, CDR2 SMNVEV (reference sequence). The CDR3 runs 13 residues. CDR3 DNA: TGTGCCAGCAGTGATACAGCCTTCTATGGCTACACCTTC. Its translation is CASSDTAFYGYTF.

In this sample, this clone turned up once. The chain uses TRBV4-3 and TRBJ2-5, with 7 bases matching TRBD1. Germline values: CDR1 LGHNA, CDR2 YSLEER. The J segment lost 5 bases and the V segment lost 1 base, leaving 16 bases of the junction unmatched. The CDR3 sequence is 18 residues long. The CDR3 loop reads CASSQAQTPIGGFETQYF. The CDR3 DNA is TGCGCCAGCAGCCAAGCCCAAACCCCGATAGGGGGCTTCGAGACCCAGTACTTC.

The rearrangement links TRBV29-1 to TRBJ2-7; D might be TRBD2 (7 bases). Germline V gene sequence: CDR1 SQVTM, CDR2 ANQGSEA. The length of the CDR3 is 14 residues. The V gene lost 7 bases and the J gene lost 3 bases, with 19 bases spanning the gap. Here the CDR3 DNA reads TGCAGCGCGAGGGTCGGGGGGCTCCGCTACGAGCAGTACTTC. Encoded protein: CSARVGGLRYEQYF.

By sample share, this clone is medium-sized. The rearrangement uses TRBV29-1 and TRBJ2-5, with D perhaps matching TRBD1 or TRBD2 (5 bases each). Germline V gene lookup returns CDR1 SQVTM and CDR2 ANQGSEA. The CDR3 spans 12 residues. Trimming took 7 bases from V and 5 from J, leaving 14 bases between them. The CDR3 region is CSAREGWETQYF. CDR3 in DNA: TGCAGCGCCCGAGAGGGGTGGGAGACCCAGTACTTC.

By sample fraction, this clone is medium-sized. V and J are TRBV10-1 and TRBJ2-1; 7 bases are a match to TRBD2. Germline CDR1 and CDR2: WNHNN and SYGVQD (reference sequence). V shed 2 bases and J 6 bases; nucleotides not matched to a gene: 4. The CDR3 has 14 amino acids. The CDR3 DNA reads as TGCGCCAGCAGTGAGCCGGGGGGTCGCAATGAGCAGTTCTTC. Protein: CASSEPGGRNEQFF.

This clone was counted a few times. The chain is built from TRBV18 and TRBJ1-1, with D hard to call. Per the germline V gene, CDR1 is KGHSH and CDR2 is LQKENI. With 5 bases removed from V and 8 bases from J, the gap between germline ends came to 9 bases. The CDR3 covers 11 residues. The DNA of the CDR3 is TGTGCCAGCTCATACGACGGCGAAGCTTTCTTT. This translates into CASSYDGEAFF.

This clone was seen a handful of times. V and J are TRBV19 and TRBJ1-6, with TRBD1 matching over 8 bases. The germline V gene has CDR1 LNHDA and CDR2 SQIVND (reference sequence). The CDR3 extends over 16 amino acids. The V segment lost 3 bases and the J segment 10 bases; nucleotides outside the gene matches: 11. CDR3 bases: TGTGCCAGTAGTATTCGGCAGGGGGCAAGAGAATCACCCCTCCACTTT. It translates to CASSIRQGARESPLHF. The entire variable domain, with the rest obtained from reference TRBV19 and TRBJ1-6, is as follows: DGGITQSPKYLFRKEGQNVTLSCEQNLNHDAMYWYRQDPGQGLRLIYYSQIVNDFQKGDIAEGYSVSREKKESFPLTVTSAQKNPTAFYLCASSIRQGARESPLHFGNGTRLTVT.

This clone is judged medium-sized. The CDR3 DNA sequence: TGTGCCAGCAGCTTTCGGCTAGATGGCGCTGAGACCCAGTACTTC. Translated, it gives CASSFRLDGAETQYF. The rearrangement uses TRBV5-6 and TRBJ2-5; D is undetermined. CDR1 is SGHDT, CDR2 YYEEEE, per germline. The CDR3 runs to 15 residues. Trimming shortened V by 2 bases and J by 5 bases, and 16 bases separated the two germline ends.

The chain combines TRBV14 with TRBJ2-1; TRBD2 agrees at 12 bases. The V gene's germline CDR1 is SGHDN and CDR2 FVKESK. The CDR3 length is 15 residues. With 1 base clipped from V and 7 bases from J, the junction kept 2 bases outside the gene matches. CDR3 nucleotides: TGTGCCAGCAGCCAAGGACTAGCGGGAGTAAATGAGCAGTTCTTC. It yields the protein CASSQGLAGVNEQFF.

Only a few counts were recorded for this clone. The rearrangement uses TRBV6-5 and TRBJ1-1, with D perhaps TRBD1 (5 bases). The germline V and J ends were trimmed by 6 bases and 5 bases, with 10 bases remaining between them. Germline V gene lookup returns CDR1 MNHEY and CDR2 SVGAGI. The CDR3 covers 12 residues. The CDR3 DNA follows: TGTGCCAGCAGACAGGAGGGGACTGAAGCTTTCTTT. Its protein is CASRQEGTEAFF.

The chain links TRBV11-2 to TRBJ2-3; D might be TRBD1 (5 bases). This CDR3 comprises 14 residues. In germline, CDR1 is SGHAT, CDR2 FQNNGV. V was pared by 0 bases and J by 2 bases, with 6 bases between. CDR3 in amino acids: CASSLDRVTDTQYF. CDR3 nucleotide sequence: TGTGCCAGCAGCTTAGACAGGGTCACAGATACGCAGTATTTT.

The chain has TRBV5-6 and TRBJ2-7; the D gene could be TRBD1 or TRBD2 (5 bases each). Trimming took 3 bases from V and 7 from J, leaving 14 bases between them. The CDR3 is 13 residues long. The germline CDR1 and CDR2 sequences are SGHDT and YYEEEE. CDR3 in amino acids: CASSYGTFGEQYV. CDR3 nucleotides: TGTGCCAGCAGCTACGGGACGTTTGGAGAGCAGTACGTC.

This clone occurred a few times. In DNA form, the CDR3 reads TGTGCCAGCAGTGCCTGGACCGTACGTTCTGAAGCTTTCTTT. Translating it yields CASSAWTVRSEAFF. The chain recombines TRBV6-1 with TRBJ1-1; D is unclear. Trimming removed 4 bases from V and 6 bases from J, with 15 bases in between. The CDR3 runs to 14 residues. Germline-derived CDR1 and CDR2 are MNHNS and SASEGT.